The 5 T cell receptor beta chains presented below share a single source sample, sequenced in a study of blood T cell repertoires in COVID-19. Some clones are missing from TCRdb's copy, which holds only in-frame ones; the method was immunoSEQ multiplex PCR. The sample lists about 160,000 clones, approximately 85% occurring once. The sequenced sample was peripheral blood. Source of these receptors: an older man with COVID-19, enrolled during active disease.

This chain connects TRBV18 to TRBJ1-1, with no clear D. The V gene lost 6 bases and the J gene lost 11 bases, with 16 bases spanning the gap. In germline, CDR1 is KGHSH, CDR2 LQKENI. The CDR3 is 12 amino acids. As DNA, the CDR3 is TGTGCCAGCTCTCCCTCGGAGGGTGCCGCTTTCTTT. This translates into CASSPSEGAAFF.

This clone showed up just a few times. The CDR3 here is CASSTDLAGASYNEQFF. The DNA for the CDR3 is TGCGCCAGCAGCACAGATCTAGCGGGAGCCTCCTACAATGAGCAGTTCTTC. The chain couples TRBV5-1 to TRBJ2-1; 10 nucleotides match TRBD2. This CDR3 has 17 amino acids. Germline CDR1 SGHRS, CDR2 YFSETQ. Trimming took 4 bases from V and 0 from J; bases not matched to a gene: 7.

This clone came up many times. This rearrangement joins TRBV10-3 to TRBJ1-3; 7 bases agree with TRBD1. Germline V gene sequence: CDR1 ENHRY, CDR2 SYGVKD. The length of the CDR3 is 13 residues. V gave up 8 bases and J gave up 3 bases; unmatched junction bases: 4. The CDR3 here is CAIVDRDGNTIYF. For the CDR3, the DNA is TGTGCCATCGTCGACAGGGATGGAAACACCATATATTTT.

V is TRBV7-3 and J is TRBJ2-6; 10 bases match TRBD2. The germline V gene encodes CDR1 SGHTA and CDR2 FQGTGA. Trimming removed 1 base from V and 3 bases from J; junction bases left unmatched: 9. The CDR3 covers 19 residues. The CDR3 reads CASSLRGQRGGLGANVLTF. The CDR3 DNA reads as TGTGCCAGCAGCTTAAGAGGGCAGCGGGGGGGCCTTGGGGCCAACGTCCTGACTTTC.

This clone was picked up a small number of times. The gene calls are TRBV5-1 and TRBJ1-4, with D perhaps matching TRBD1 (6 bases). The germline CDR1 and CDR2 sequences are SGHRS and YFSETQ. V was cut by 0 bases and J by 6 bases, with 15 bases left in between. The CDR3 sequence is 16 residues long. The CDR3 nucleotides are TGCGCCAGCAGCTTGGGGGACATTTTGGGGGATGAAAAACTGTTTTTT. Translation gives CASSLGDILGDEKLFF.